This paragraph reports one T cell receptor (beta chain). Its specificity is not known. The sample originates from a study of Ad26.COV2.S vaccination and SARS-CoV-2 variants. General study points: Non-spike TCR breadth showed similarity between vaccine and placebo recipients. The breadth of spike-specific CD8+ and CD4+ T cell responses after vaccination was reportedly substantial.

The CDR3 totals 14 residues. V was pared by 6 bases and J by 9 bases, with 9 bases of the junction left unmatched. CDR1 is SGHDT and CDR2 is YYEEEE in the germline V gene. TCRdb's copy holds only in-frame clones and misses some; the assay was immunoSEQ multiplex PCR. This table holds hundreds of thousands of clones, around 87% found once. Treatment meaning: around 19 received Ad26.COV2.S at low or high dose, single or two shots; about five received placebo; per-sample allocation not given. Samples were taken on day 63 after the first vaccine or placebo injection. Based in Boston, the donor was an adult of 18-55 years.

This TCR was recovered from a person between 18 and 65 years old who received the Ad26.COV2.S COVID-19 vaccine or a placebo. The sample consisted of peripheral blood, taken in a trial of Ad26.COV2.S vaccine versus placebo. V and J are TRBV5-6 and TRBJ1-4; the match to TRBD1 covers 9 bases. CDR3: CASKTGQGEKKLFF. CDR3 sequence (DNA): TGTGCCAGCAAAACGGGACAGGGCGAGAAAAAACTGTTTTTT.